The 27 T cell receptor beta chains below come from one sample, sequenced in a study of cytomegalovirus exposure and HLA in healthy donors. Researchers ran the PCR with 60 Vbeta and 13 Jbeta primers. Repertoires were generated with immunoSEQ multiplex PCR, while TCRdb's copy carries only in-frame clones and drops some. Here the sample spans about 100,000 clones, around three quarters being singletons. Sample: PBMCs. These receptors were taken from a woman aged 50 to 65 in good health and CMV-seropositive.

V gene TRBV7-9 combines with J gene TRBJ1-2, with D uncertain. This CDR3 spans 17 amino acids. In germline, CDR1 is SEHNR, CDR2 FQNEAQ (reference sequence). The V gene lost 3 bases and the J gene lost 1 base, with 18 bases spanning the gap. The CDR3 loop reads CASSFILESECNYGYTF. DNA for the CDR3: TGTGCCAGCAGCTTTATATTAGAGAGTGAGTGTAACTATGGCTACACCTTC. Combining the CDR3 with reference TRBV7-9 and TRBJ1-2 gives the whole variable domain DTGVSQNPRHKITKRGQNVTFRCDPISEHNRLYWYRQTLGQGPEFLTYFQNEAQLEKSRLLSDRFSAERPKGSFSTLEIQRTEQGDSAMYLCASSFILESECNYGYTFGSGTRLTVV.

As regards this clone: The junction departs from germline at one end; a sequencing error may be responsible. The chain recombines TRBV10-1 with TRBJ2-4; TRBD1 aligns across 7 bases. CDR3 length equals 14 residues. The germline CDR1 and CDR2 sequences are WNHNN and SYGVQD (reference sequence). CDR3 sequence reads: CASMDRTAKNSQYF. In DNA form, the CDR3 reads TGCGCCAGCATGGACAGGACAGCCAAAAACAGTCAGTACTTC.

The genes are TRBV4-1 and TRBJ2-5; 9 bases line up with TRBD1. In germline, CDR1 is MGHRA, CDR2 YSYEKL. The J segment lost 5 bases and the V segment lost 0 bases, leaving 4 bases of the junction unmatched. The CDR3 has 15 amino acids. DNA for the CDR3: TGCGCCAGCAGCCAAGAAGACAGGGGGTCGGAGACCCAGTACTTC. Encoded protein: CASSQEDRGSETQYF.

DNA for the CDR3: TGCGCCAGCAGAAGGACTTCATCCTACGAGCAGTACTTC. Translated, it gives CASRRTSSYEQYF. V and J are TRBV5-1 and TRBJ2-7, with a tentative D call TRBD2 (5 bases). Looked up from germline, CDR1 is SGHRS and CDR2 is YFSETQ. The V and J ends lost 5 bases and 1 base respectively, with 10 bases between them. The CDR3 sequence is 13 residues long.

J is TRBJ1-4 and V is TRBV30; unclear D gene. The germline gives CDR1 GTSNPN, CDR2 SVGIG (reference sequence). Trimming stripped 2 bases from V and 10 bases from J, with 26 bases between. The CDR3 runs 17 residues. The CDR3 coding sequence is TGTGCCTGGAGTCCAAGAGGGAGGAGTAGTCAGAGAGGAAAACTGTTTTTT. Protein: CAWSPRGRSSQRGKLFF.

CDR3 sequence reads: CASSPGQGSNQPQHF. Written as DNA, the CDR3 is TGTGCCAGCAGCCCGGGACAGGGATCCAATCAGCCCCAGCATTTT. The rearrangement uses TRBV6-1 and TRBJ1-5, with TRBD1 identical over 9 bases. Germline CDR1 and CDR2: MNHNS and SASEGT. The CDR3 contains 15 residues. Trimming at V came to 6 bases and at J to 3 bases, leaving 6 bases not matched to a gene.

The genes are TRBV7-8 and TRBJ2-5; 7 bases map to TRBD1. The J call is doubtful: the DNA matches TRBJ2-7 better. CDR1 SGHVS and CDR2 FQNEAQ come from the germline V gene. CDR3 length equals 14 residues. The CDR3 loop is CASSPWTGGYEQYF. In DNA, the CDR3 is TGTGCCAGCAGCCCGTGGACAGGCGGATACGAGCAGTACTTC.

V usage is TRBV10-3 and J usage is TRBJ2-7, with TRBD1 as a possible D gene (7 bases). V was cut by 3 bases and J by 1 base, with 22 bases left in between. The CDR3 length is 18 residues. Per germline, CDR1 ENHRY and CDR2 SYGVKD. CDR3 sequence reads: CAISDPRKQQGRSYEQYF. The DNA for the CDR3 is TGTGCCATCAGTGACCCTAGGAAACAACAGGGGAGGTCCTACGAGCAGTACTTC.

The chain uses TRBV18 and TRBJ1-3; tentative D call: TRBD1 (6 bases). The CDR3 totals 15 residues. Germline lookup yields CDR1 KGHSH and CDR2 LQKENI. V was clipped by 6 bases and J by 0 bases, with 12 bases between them. CDR3 protein: CASSRTDHSGNTIYF. For the CDR3, the DNA is TGTGCCAGCTCCCGGACAGACCACTCTGGAAACACCATATATTTT.

The rearrangement uses TRBV5-6 and TRBJ2-1; D gene unclear. Germline-derived CDR1 and CDR2 are SGHDT and YYEEEE. V lost 3 bases and J 2 bases, leaving 18 bases between the germline ends. The length of the CDR3 is 17 residues. CDR3 sequence reads: CASSSPSAARTYNEQFF. CDR3 sequence (DNA): TGTGCCAGCAGCTCCCCCTCCGCGGCGCGAACCTACAATGAGCAGTTCTTC.

J is TRBJ2-2 and V is TRBV30, with D maybe TRBD2 (7 bases). The CDR3 is made up of 16 amino acids. Deletions cut 4 bases from V and 3 bases from J, with 18 bases between. Germline CDR1 GTSNPN, CDR2 SVGIG (reference sequence). CDR3 in DNA: TGTGCCTGGATCCCGTATATAGGGGGGGACACCGGGGAGCTGTTTTTT. Its protein is CAWIPYIGGDTGELFF.

The rearrangement links TRBV7-9 to TRBJ2-3; TRBD2 aligns across 10 bases. There are 17 residues in the CDR3. V trimming: 0 bases; J trimming: 4 bases; junction bases outside the gene matches: 7. Germline loops: CDR1 SEHNR, CDR2 FQNEAQ (reference sequence). The CDR3 region has the DNA TGTGCCAGCAGCTTAGCAGCTAGCGGGAGTTGGGCAGATACGCAGTATTTT. Translated, it gives CASSLAASGSWADTQYF. The whole variable domain, filled in from reference TRBV7-9 and TRBJ2-3, reads DTGVSQNPRHKITKRGQNVTFRCDPISEHNRLYWYRQTLGQGPEFLTYFQNEAQLEKSRLLSDRFSAERPKGSFSTLEIQRTEQGDSAMYLCASSLAASGSWADTQYFGPGTRLTVL.

The CDR3 protein is CASSLDRGLGYEQYF. As DNA, the CDR3 is TGTGCCAGCAGCTTGGACAGGGGGCTCGGCTACGAGCAGTACTTC. V gene TRBV5-4 combines with J gene TRBJ2-7, with TRBD1 matching over 9 bases. CDR1 is SGHNT and CDR2 is YYREEE in the germline V gene (reference sequence). This CDR3 region has 15 residues. Trimming took 0 bases from V and 3 from J; bases not matched to a gene: 4.

This clone was recorded once. The V gene is TRBV27, the J gene TRBJ2-5; D perhaps matches TRBD2 (6 bases). The germline CDR1 and CDR2 sequences are MNHEY and SMNVEV (reference sequence). V was shortened by 6 bases and J by 3 bases, with 14 bases between the two germline ends. This CDR3 spans 14 amino acids. CDR3: CASSQAGQEETQYF. CDR3 DNA: TGTGCCAGCAGCCAAGCGGGCCAAGAAGAGACCCAGTACTTC.

V is TRBV25-1 and J is TRBJ1-5, with no clear D. This CDR3 has 13 residues. V gave up 6 bases and J gave up 4 bases, with 10 bases separating them. Germline lookup yields CDR1 MGHDK and CDR2 SYGVNS. The CDR3: CASSRGKNQPQHF. The CDR3 nucleotides are TGTGCCAGCAGCCGGGGTAAGAATCAGCCCCAGCATTTT.

The chain couples TRBV6-5 to TRBJ2-1; TRBD1 matches 9 bases. V gave up 0 bases and J gave up 11 bases; unmatched junction bases: 8. The CDR3 has 15 amino acids. In germline, CDR1 is MNHEY, CDR2 SVGAGI. The CDR3 nucleotides are TGTGCCAGCAGTTACTCGAGGGGGACAGGGTGGAAGCAGTTCTTC. Protein product: CASSYSRGTGWKQFF.

The chain employs TRBV4-1 and TRBJ2-7, with D perhaps matching TRBD1 (5 bases). V shed 1 base and J shed 4 bases, with 14 bases lying between them. The CDR3 has 15 residues. Germline assignment: CDR1 MGHRA and CDR2 YSYEKL. CDR3 region: CASSQGTRGSYEQYF. The CDR3 coding sequence is TGCGCCAGCAGCCAAGGAACAAGGGGATCGTACGAGCAGTACTTC.

This chain links TRBV4-2 with TRBJ2-2, with D maybe TRBD2 (6 bases). This CDR3 comprises 17 residues. Trimming cost V 0 bases and J 6 bases, with 17 bases left between them. Germline CDR1 reads LGHNA; CDR2 reads YNFKEQ. CDR3 amino acids: CASSQEAGRVSAGELFF. The CDR3 DNA reads as TGTGCCAGCAGCCAAGAAGCGGGCAGGGTGTCGGCCGGGGAGCTGTTTTTT.

The gene calls are TRBV4-1 and TRBJ1-5, with 7 bases lining up with TRBD1. Germline values: CDR1 MGHRA, CDR2 YSYEKL. This CDR3 is built from 16 residues. Unmatched junction bases numbered 5, after V lost 2 bases and J lost 1 base. This CDR3 is CASSQPGTESNQPQHF. CDR3 DNA: TGCGCCAGCAGCCAACCCGGGACAGAAAGCAATCAGCCCCAGCATTTT.

The chain combines TRBV10-2 with TRBJ1-2; TRBD1 matches 9 bases. With 5 bases clipped from V and 4 bases from J, the junction kept 5 bases outside the gene matches. The CDR3 is 14 residues long. CDR1 WSHSY and CDR2 SAAADI come from the germline V gene. The CDR3, as DNA: TGCGCCAGCAGTCCGGACAGGGGAGGCTATGGCTACACCTTC. Protein product: CASSPDRGGYGYTF.

The gene calls are TRBV6-5 and TRBJ2-5, with D maybe TRBD1 (6 bases). Germline V gene sequence: CDR1 MNHEY, CDR2 SVGAGI. V was clipped by 4 bases and J by 3 bases, with 15 bases between them. The CDR3 consists of 15 residues. This CDR3 is CASSWAGEREETQYF. DNA of the CDR3: TGTGCCAGCAGTTGGGCAGGGGAAAGGGAAGAGACCCAGTACTTC.

This clone is a singleton in its sample. The chain is built from TRBV30 and TRBJ1-2, with TRBD1 identical over 11 bases. Germline assignment: CDR1 GTSNPN and CDR2 SVGIG (reference sequence). The CDR3 is made up of 14 amino acids. V lost 3 bases, J lost 7 bases, and 7 bases stayed unmatched. The CDR3 is CAWRPLGQGAGYTF. The CDR3 region has the DNA TGTGCCTGGAGACCTCTAGGACAGGGGGCTGGCTACACCTTC.

The rearrangement uses TRBV18 and TRBJ2-5, with D uncertain. The V end was cut by 0 bases, the J end by 4 bases, with 9 bases between. Germline-derived CDR1 and CDR2 are KGHSH and LQKENI. The CDR3 length is 14 residues. The CDR3, as DNA: TGTGCCAGCTCACCACCGCGAGTACGAGAGACCCAGTACTTC. This sequence encodes CASSPPRVRETQYF.

CDR3 region: CATSIGTSSYNEQFF. CDR3 DNA sequence: TGTGCCACCTCGATCGGGACTAGTTCCTACAATGAGCAGTTCTTC. The rearrangement joins TRBV2 to TRBJ2-1, with 8 positions matching TRBD2. Germline-derived CDR1 and CDR2 are SNHLY and FYNNEI. With 10 bases clipped from V and 1 base from J, the junction kept 9 bases outside the gene matches. This CDR3 is 15 amino acids long.

This clone was found a few times. Here the CDR3 DNA reads TGTGCCTGGAGTGTAGGAGGTCAGCCCCAGCATTTT. Amino acid sequence: CAWSVGGQPQHF. V is TRBV30 and J is TRBJ1-5; D gene unclear. CDR3 size: 12 residues. The germline CDR1 and CDR2 sequences are GTSNPN and SVGIG (reference sequence). V dropped 0 bases and J dropped 6 bases, with 6 bases sitting between them.

The chain joins TRBV5-3 to TRBJ2-5; 14 nucleotides match TRBD2. TRBV5-3 is annotated as an ORF whose role is uncertain. Trimming removed 1 base from V and 5 bases from J; junction bases left unmatched: 13. CDR3 size: 19 residues. CDR3 region: CARSLKLTSGRVGFETQYF. CDR3 DNA sequence: TGTGCCAGAAGCTTGAAGTTGACTAGCGGGAGGGTCGGTTTTGAGACCCAGTACTTC.

V gene TRBV5-6 combines with J gene TRBJ2-3; D gene uncertain. The CDR3 extends over 13 amino acids. Germline CDR1 is SGHDT and CDR2 is YYEEEE. Trimming removed 2 bases at V and 0 bases at J, with 4 bases between. The CDR3 sequence is CASSFPSTDTQYF. DNA of the CDR3: TGTGCCAGCAGCTTCCCTAGCACAGATACGCAGTATTTT.